This TCR beta chain is drawn from a study of T-cell memory formation after mild COVID-19. Study outcomes and limitations: Pre-infection memory carried some responding clones, suggesting that cross-reactive memory joined. Later expanders leaned toward CD4+, whereas clones contracting from day 15 to 85 were balanced CD4/CD8.

This clonotype occurred a few times. Its antigen remains unknown. The CDR3 totals 15 residues. Germline V CDR1 and CDR2: ENHRY, SYGVKD. The trim removed 11 bases at V and 4 bases at J, leaving 11 bases unmatched. Constant-segment-primed 5'RACE gave TCR alpha and TCR beta cDNA libraries with sample barcodes and UMIs. TCRdb reprocessed the 5' RACE reads with MiXCR, giving one entry per CDR3 protein. The sample holds about 110,000 distinct CDR3 sequences, 18% seen once. What was sequenced was PBMCs or a T cell subset sorted from them (not recorded which). This sequence was found in a man aged 18 to 29 who had mild COVID-19 (a few samples of this study predate the infection). Cell type and time point are not known. The rearrangement uses TRBV10-3 and TRBJ2-5, with 12 bases aligning to TRBD2. This CDR3 reads CASRSSGGESETQYF. The CDR3 bases are TGTGCCTCCAGGTCTAGCGGGGGGGAGTCAGAGACCCAGTACTTC.